What follows are 2 T cell receptor beta chains derived from one specimen sequenced in a study of T cell changes during pregnancy in multiple sclerosis. TCRdb's table, derived via immunoSEQ multiplex PCR, lists solely in-frame clones and lacks some. This sample has fewer than 50,000 clones, with around 90% found just once. The source was CD4+ T cells from peripheral blood mononuclear cells, collected in the first trimester of pregnancy. The receptors were sampled from a female donor with multiple sclerosis, enrolled in a pregnancy study.

The chain joins TRBV5-1 to TRBJ1-1; tentative D call: TRBD1 (5 bases). Germline assignment: CDR1 SGHRS and CDR2 YFSETQ. The CDR3 has 13 residues. The V and J ends lost 2 bases and 1 base respectively, with 6 bases between them. The CDR3 reads CASSFQGNTEAFF. For the CDR3, the DNA is TGCGCCAGCAGCTTCCAGGGGAACACTGAAGCTTTCTTT. The complete variable domain, with remaining parts taken from reference TRBV5-1 and TRBJ1-1, reads KAGVTQTPRYLIKTRGQQVTLSCSPISGHRSVSWYQQTPGQGLQFLFEYFSETQRNKGNFPGRFSGRQFSNSRSEMNVSTLELGDSALYLCASSFQGNTEAFFGQGTRLTVV.

The chain is built from TRBV6-1 and TRBJ1-1; 9 bases map to TRBD1. V was pared by 5 bases and J by 3 bases, with 7 bases of the junction left unmatched. CDR3 size: 15 residues. CDR1 and CDR2 (germline): MNHNS, SASEGT. This chain's CDR3 is CASSLLTGGDTEAFF. Written as DNA, the CDR3 is TGTGCCAGCAGTTTATTGACAGGGGGGGACACTGAAGCTTTCTTT.